These 4 T cell receptor beta chains share one sample of origin, sequenced in a study of T-cell reconstitution after alpha-beta-depleted transplantation in children. Researchers prepared the TCRbeta library using unique molecular identifiers, the study reports. TCRdb called the PCR reads again in MiXCR, with one record for every CDR3 protein. The sample records about 580,000 distinct CDR3 sequences, under 30% being singletons. The specimen was PBMCs, mostly from graft donor cells, collected 360 days after TCRalphabeta/CD19-depleted stem cell transplant. The receptors shown here come from a boy younger than two who had a stem cell transplant for acute myeloid leukemia, so the T cells may come from the graft donor.

V is TRBV3-1 and J is TRBJ1-2; 7 nucleotides line up with TRBD1. V shed 2 bases, J shed 8 bases, and the junction held 17 bases outside the gene matches. The CDR3 extends over 17 amino acids. The V gene's germline CDR1 is LGHDT and CDR2 YNNKEL (reference sequence). The CDR3 reads CASSQSPKGEGARGYTF. The CDR3 region has the DNA TGTGCCAGCAGCCAAAGCCCCAAGGGGGAGGGGGCACGGGGCTACACCTTC.

At least ten counts were recorded for this clonotype. The CDR3 reads CASSLVRVPGGDEQFF. The CDR3 bases are TGTGCCAGCAGCTTAGTCCGAGTACCGGGGGGTGATGAGCAGTTCTTC. This chain links TRBV7-8 with TRBJ2-1, with 7 positions matching TRBD2. The CDR3 extends over 16 amino acids. CDR1 is SGHVS, CDR2 FQNEAQ, per germline. The trim removed 1 base at V and 8 bases at J, leaving 11 bases unmatched.

This clonotype was counted at least ten times. This chain uses TRBV27 with TRBJ2-5, with 9 bases aligning to TRBD2. This CDR3 region has 14 residues. CDR1 is MNHEY and CDR2 is SMNVEV in the germline V gene (reference sequence). Germline trimming cut 2 bases from V and 5 bases from J; bases unmatched to any gene: 3. Here the CDR3 reads CASSLLAGIETQYF. The CDR3 DNA reads as TGTGCCAGCAGTTTACTAGCGGGGATCGAGACCCAGTACTTC.

This clonotype was seen repeatedly, ten times or more. This sequence joins TRBV7-9 and TRBJ2-1; no reliable D call. V was shortened by 1 base and J by 7 bases, with 11 bases between the two germline ends. The CDR3 totals 14 residues. Germline V gene lookup returns CDR1 SEHNR and CDR2 FQNEAQ (reference sequence). The CDR3: CASSLGGWVNEQFF. The CDR3 DNA follows: TGTGCCAGCAGCTTAGGTGGATGGGTGAATGAGCAGTTCTTC.